This paragraph covers one TCR beta chain sequence. Its specificity is not known. V lost 0 bases and J 3 bases, leaving 14 bases between the germline ends. This CDR3 has 16 residues. CDR1 is LGHNA, CDR2 YNFKEQ, per germline. Time point denoted: cycle 4 day 1 (C4D1), after 6 weeks of nivolumab. Each of the patients experienced relapse following autologous stem cell transplantation, and their brentuximab vedotin exposure differed. Produced via immunoSEQ multiplex PCR; TCRdb's table is partial and in-frame only. The sample has 40,000 to 65,000 clones, around 86% seen once. This entry is derived from a study of PD-1 blockade in classical Hodgkin lymphoma. Study background: Patients were administered nivolumab (3 mg/kg intravenously) every 2 weeks. Whole-study results and caveats: Complete responders matched newly diagnosed patients in baseline diversity.

The starting material was peripheral blood mononuclear cells (PBMCs), obtained before the fourth cycle of nivolumab. The chain joins TRBV4-2 to TRBJ2-5; the D gene could be TRBD1 or TRBD2 (5 bases each). The origin of this receptor is a human donor with classical Hodgkin lymphoma. CDR3 coding DNA: TGTGCCAGCAGCCAAGAGGGAGTCAGGGCCGAAGAGACCCAGTACTTC. Translating gives CASSQEGVRAEETQYF.